The rows below give T cell receptor beta chains drawn from one sample of a study of T cell repertoires in cytomegalovirus infection. TCRdb redid the calling of the reads with MiXCR, one entry per CDR3 protein. The sample has nearly 650,000 distinct CDR3 sequences, approximately 25% seen once. Sequenced material: CD8+ T cells from PBMCs. The receptor source for this set is a human donor in good health (CMV status not recorded). Some clones in this sample may be carry-over from other donors' samples. Both conserved end residues are part of each CDR3. A D gene is named only where the DNA matches it firmly. Some rows mark clone size as missing; the rest say once, few, many or name a class of expanded clone.

J	V	D	size	CDR3	DNA
TRBJ2-5	TRBV9	-	-	CASSGDSTQETQYF	TGTGCCAGCAGCGGCGACAGTACTCAAGAGACCCAGTACTTC
TRBJ2-5	TRBV6-5	-	-	CASSYGEYQETQYF	TGTGCCAGCAGTTACGGGGAGTACCAAGAGACCCAGTACTTC
TRBJ2-1	TRBV5-4	-	few	CASSHDSYNEQFF	TGTGCCAGCAGCCACGACTCCTACAATGAGCAGTTCTTC
TRBJ2-1	TRBV29-1	-	few	CSVVRDSYNEQFF	TGCAGCGTTGTCAGAGATTCCTACAATGAGCAGTTCTTC
TRBJ1-2	TRBV6-2/TRBV6-3	-	-	CASRSNYGYTF	TGTGCCAGCAGGTCGAACTATGGCTACACCTTC
TRBJ2-5	TRBV7-3	-	many	CASSSGLLMMETQYF	TGTGCCAGCAGCTCCGGACTCTTGATGATGGAGACCCAGTACTTC
TRBJ1-1	TRBV6-1	-	many	CASRQSPGTEAFF	TGTGCCAGCAGGCAATCCCCGGGCACTGAAGCTTTCTTT
TRBJ2-1	TRBV7-2	-	many	CASSLSPTDYNEQFF	TGTGCCAGCAGCTTAAGTCCGACAGACTACAATGAGCAGTTCTTC
TRBJ2-3	TRBV12-3/TRBV12-4	TRBD1	-	CASSPDRGQDTQYF	TGTGCCAGCAGCCCGGACAGGGGGCAAGATACGCAGTATTTT
TRBJ1-5	TRBV25-1	-	-	CASSGRGPGQPQHF	TGTGCCAGCAGTGGCCGGGGACCGGGTCAGCCCCAGCATTTT
TRBJ2-4	TRBV12-3/TRBV12-4	-	many	CASSRDRDGRNIQYF	TGTGCCAGCAGTCGAGACCGGGACGGGCGGAACATTCAGTACTTC
TRBJ2-3	TRBV6-1	-	-	CASSERPQYF	TGTGCCAGCAGTGAAAGACCCCAGTATTTT
TRBJ1-1	TRBV9	-	-	CASSHGEGMNTEAFF	TGTGCCAGCAGCCACGGGGAGGGCATGAACACTGAAGCTTTCTTT
TRBJ1-6	TRBV7-9	TRBD1	many	CASSSSGTGDSPLHF	TGTGCCAGCAGCTCCTCCGGGACAGGGGATTCACCCCTCCACTTT
TRBJ2-5	TRBV7-9	-	few	CASSLEDPKETQYF	TGTGCCAGCAGCTTAGAGGACCCGAAGGAGACCCAGTACTTC
TRBJ2-2	TRBV20-1	-	-	CSVGYLGEVTGELFF	TGCAGTGTAGGGTATTTGGGAGAAGTCACCGGGGAGCTGTTTTTT
TRBJ1-1	TRBV29-1	TRBD1	-	CSVEVSNRGTREAFF	TGCAGCGTTGAAGTTTCGAACAGGGGTACCCGTGAAGCTTTCTTT
TRBJ2-1	TRBV7-2	-	many	CASSIMGLSYNEQFF	TGTGCCAGCAGTATCATGGGTTTGTCCTACAATGAGCAGTTCTTC
TRBJ2-5	TRBV29-1	-	-	CSVVDMPTQYF	TGCAGCGTTGTGGACATGCCGACCCAGTACTTC
TRBJ1-6	TRBV7-2	-	-	CASSSLGANHLMSPLHF	TGTGCCAGCAGCTCCTTGGGGGCGAACCACCTCATGTCACCCCTCCACTTT
TRBJ2-1	TRBV14	-	few	CASSQRGRDEQFF	TGTGCCAGCAGCCAAAGGGGACGCGATGAGCAGTTCTTC
TRBJ2-2	TRBV6-5	TRBD1	-	CASSYAAAVGGNTGELFF	TGTGCCAGCAGTTACGCGGCAGCGGTAGGGGGCAACACCGGGGAGCTGTTTTTT
TRBJ2-7	TRBV20-1	-	-	CSARGPELSVAYEQYF	TGCAGTGCTAGGGGACCAGAGCTTTCTGTCGCTTACGAGCAGTACTTC
TRBJ2-2	TRBV28	-	-	CASSRVTPGELFF	TGTGCCAGCAGTAGGGTTACCCCCGGGGAGCTGTTTTTT
TRBJ2-6	TRBV6-2/TRBV6-3	-	few	CASSYSRALDNSGANVLTF	TGTGCCAGCAGTTACAGCCGGGCCCTGGACAACTCTGGGGCCAACGTCCTGACTTTC
TRBJ2-1	TRBV11-2	TRBD2	many	CASSLASGVFNEQFF	TGTGCCAGCAGCTTGGCTAGCGGGGTGTTCAATGAGCAGTTCTTC
TRBJ1-2	TRBV4-1	-	few	CASSQVAGPGDYGYTF	TGCGCCAGCAGCCAAGTGGCAGGCCCCGGGGACTATGGCTACACCTTC
TRBJ1-1	TRBV5-1	-	-	CASSPNLGRVNTEAFF	TGCGCCAGCAGCCCAAACTTAGGACGCGTGAACACTGAAGCTTTCTTT
TRBJ2-5	TRBV5-3	-	-	CARSFVRTPTQYF	TGTGCCAGAAGCTTTGTCAGGACTCCAACCCAGTACTTC
TRBJ1-1	TRBV7-8	-	-	CASSRRFSGDTEAFF	TGTGCCAGCAGCCGCCGATTTTCGGGGGACACTGAAGCTTTCTTT
TRBJ2-1	TRBV5-5	-	many	CASQGDPGYNEQFF	TGTGCCAGCCAGGGAGACCCGGGCTACAATGAGCAGTTCTTC
TRBJ2-2	TRBV6-1	TRBD2	-	CASSHTGLAGGPASGELFF	TGTGCCAGCAGTCACACGGGACTAGCGGGGGGGCCGGCGTCCGGGGAGCTGTTTTTT
TRBJ2-3	TRBV7-2	-	many	CASSFTRDFSTDTQYF	TGTGCCAGCAGCTTCACAAGGGACTTTAGCACAGATACGCAGTATTTT
TRBJ2-2	TRBV20-1	-	-	CSARAATNTGELFF	TGCAGTGCTAGGGCAGCAACGAACACCGGGGAGCTGTTTTTT
TRBJ1-5	TRBV6-5	-	many	CASSSRAAGVYNQPQHF	TGTGCCAGCAGCTCCCGGGCGGCAGGGGTGTACAATCAGCCCCAGCATTTT
TRBJ2-2	TRBV24-1	-	few	CATSSEGRLANTGELFF	TGTGCCACCAGCTCGGAGGGGCGTCTAGCGAACACCGGGGAGCTGTTTTTT
TRBJ2-3	TRBV7-2	-	many	CASSLGFGTDTQYF	TGTGCCAGCAGCTTAGGATTCGGTACAGATACGCAGTATTTT
TRBJ2-1	TRBV7-9	TRBD2	once	CASSLPRGGRNEQFF	TGTGCCAGCAGCTTACCCCGGGGGGGTAGGAATGAGCAGTTCTTC